This entry lists 13 T cell receptor beta chains sequenced from one sample in a study of shared clonotypes between healthy human individuals. Profiled with immunoSEQ multiplex PCR; TCRdb holds only in-frame clones, not every one. The sample holds about 700,000 clones, about 74% seen once. Sequenced: memory CD4+ T cells sorted from blood. Subset specified: CD45RA-negative fraction. Source of these receptors: a woman aged 25 to 45 in good health.

This clone was counted a few times. V is TRBV27 and J is TRBJ2-1, with 9 bases fitting TRBD2. The germline V gene encodes CDR1 MNHEY and CDR2 SMNVEV (reference sequence). The trim removed 4 bases at V and 6 bases at J, leaving 4 bases unmatched. The CDR3 is 14 amino acids. As DNA, the CDR3 is TGTGCCAGCAGTTCAGGACTAGCGACCAATGAGCAGTTCTTC. Its protein is CASSSGLATNEQFF.

This clone was observed a few times. The same CDR3 arises from other DNA sequences in this sample as well. This sequence joins TRBV28 and TRBJ2-2, with 7 bases lining up with TRBD2. The CDR3 contains 15 residues. V shed 2 bases, J shed 2 bases, and the junction held 2 bases outside the gene matches. Germline assignment: CDR1 MDHEN and CDR2 SYDVKM. The CDR3 spells CASSLAGVNTGELFF. CDR3 DNA: TGTGCCAGCAGTTTAGCGGGAGTAAACACCGGGGAGCTGTTTTTT. Looking up the rest from reference TRBV28 and TRBJ2-2 gives the full variable domain: DVKVTQSSRYLVKRTGEKVFLECVQDMDHENMFWYRQDPGLGLRLIYFSYDVKMKEKGDIPEGYSVSREKKERFSLILESASTNQTSMYLCASSLAGVNTGELFFGEGSRLTVL.

The chain joins TRBV2 to TRBJ1-4; D unclear. CDR3 length: 15 amino acids. V lost 0 bases and J 8 bases, leaving 13 bases between the germline ends. Germline assignment: CDR1 SNHLY and CDR2 FYNNEI. The DNA for the CDR3 is TGTGCCAGCAGTGAAGCGCTCGGGCGGCGGGAAAAACTGTTTTTT. Translating it yields CASSEALGRREKLFF.

J is TRBJ2-7 and V is TRBV2; 7 bases map to TRBD2. CDR1 is SNHLY and CDR2 is FYNNEI in the germline V gene. With 7 bases clipped from V and 5 bases from J, the junction kept 5 bases outside the gene matches. The CDR3 is 12 residues long. The CDR3 DNA follows: TGTGCCAGCAAGGGGCTAGCGGACGAGCAGTACTTC. It yields the protein CASKGLADEQYF.

CDR3 protein: CASSLVRGLVGNEQFF. The DNA for the CDR3 is TGTGCCAGCAGCTTAGTTCGGGGGTTGGTGGGCAATGAGCAGTTCTTC. The chain employs TRBV7-2 and TRBJ2-1; a possible D gene is TRBD2 (6 bases). The V gene lost 1 base and the J gene lost 6 bases, with 16 bases spanning the gap. The CDR3 loop spans 16 amino acids. Germline V CDR1 and CDR2: SGHTA, FQGNSA.

The chain is built from TRBV5-1 and TRBJ2-7, with unresolved D. Per the germline V gene, CDR1 is SGHRS and CDR2 is YFSETQ. V lost 5 bases and J lost 4, with 7 bases in between. The CDR3 extends over 11 amino acids. The CDR3 here is CASSFGYEQYF. The CDR3 DNA reads as TGCGCCAGCAGTTTTGGGTACGAGCAGTACTTC.

This clone was recorded many times. This sequence joins TRBV5-1 and TRBJ1-5, with 7 bases that match TRBD1. There are 14 residues in the CDR3. The junction had 11 bases not matched to a gene; V was cut back by 4 bases and J by 10 bases. Per the germline V gene, CDR1 is SGHRS and CDR2 is YFSETQ. CDR3 protein: CASSLGTESSPQHF. CDR3 coding DNA: TGCGCCAGCAGCCTAGGGACAGAGTCGTCTCCCCAGCATTTT.

The rearrangement links TRBV7-2 to TRBJ2-3, with 8 positions matching TRBD2. Germline trimming cut 1 base from V and 2 bases from J; bases unmatched to any gene: 8. The CDR3 runs to 17 residues. Germline-derived CDR1 and CDR2 are SGHTA and FQGNSA. The CDR3 DNA follows: TGTGCCAGCAGCTTAGTATCTAGCGGGCGCGACACAGATACGCAGTATTTT. Its protein product is CASSLVSSGRDTDTQYF.

This chain uses TRBV19 with TRBJ2-1; tentatively, D is TRBD1 (5 bases). The CDR3 length is 15 residues. V lost 4 bases and J lost 6, with 16 bases in between. Germline values: CDR1 LNHDA, CDR2 SQIVND (reference sequence). The CDR3: CASSTHRIVGNEQFF. CDR3 nucleotides: TGTGCCAGTAGTACACACAGGATTGTAGGCAATGAGCAGTTCTTC.

The rearrangement links TRBV7-6 to TRBJ2-1; D call uncertain. The length of the CDR3 is 14 residues. The ends were cut back, 1 base at V and 10 bases at J, with 14 bases in the middle. Germline V gives CDR1 SGHVS, CDR2 FNYEAQ. As DNA, the CDR3 is TGTGCCAGCAGCTTAGAATTTGGCGAAGGCGAGCAGTTCTTC. Its translation: CASSLEFGEGEQFF. Full variable domain (missing parts from reference TRBV7-6 and TRBJ2-1): GAGVSQSPRYKVTKRGQDVALRCDPISGHVSLYWYRQALGQGPEFLTYFNYEAQQDKSGLPNDRFSAERPEGSISTLTIQRTEQRDSAMYRCASSLEFGEGEQFFGPGTRLTVL.

This clone was seen just once. The V gene is TRBV7-2, the J gene TRBJ2-1; 7 bases are shared with TRBD2. Germline V gene sequence: CDR1 SGHTA, CDR2 FQGNSA. The ends lost 3 bases at V and 8 bases at J; junction bases unmatched: 13. This CDR3 is 16 amino acids long. The CDR3 coding sequence is TGTGCCAGCAGCTTGGGGGGGTACGGTTACATCGATGAGCAGTTCTTC. It encodes CASSLGGYGYIDEQFF.

The V gene is TRBV27, the J gene TRBJ2-1, with TRBD2 identical over 13 bases. The germline V gene has CDR1 MNHEY and CDR2 SMNVEV (reference sequence). V was pared by 6 bases and J by 3 bases, with 11 bases of the junction left unmatched. The CDR3 is 18 residues long. The chain's CDR3 is CASRRPGLAGNSYNEQFF. The CDR3 region has the DNA TGTGCCAGCAGGCGGCCGGGACTAGCGGGAAATAGCTACAATGAGCAGTTCTTC.

The chain is built from TRBV18 and TRBJ2-5, with 8 bases aligning to TRBD1. The CDR3 runs to 14 residues. The V gene end was trimmed by 6 bases and the J gene end by 4 bases; junction bases not matched to a gene: 7. The germline V gene has CDR1 KGHSH and CDR2 LQKENI. CDR3: CASSRGQGIETQYF. DNA for the CDR3: TGTGCCAGCTCGCGTGGACAGGGAATAGAGACCCAGTACTTC.